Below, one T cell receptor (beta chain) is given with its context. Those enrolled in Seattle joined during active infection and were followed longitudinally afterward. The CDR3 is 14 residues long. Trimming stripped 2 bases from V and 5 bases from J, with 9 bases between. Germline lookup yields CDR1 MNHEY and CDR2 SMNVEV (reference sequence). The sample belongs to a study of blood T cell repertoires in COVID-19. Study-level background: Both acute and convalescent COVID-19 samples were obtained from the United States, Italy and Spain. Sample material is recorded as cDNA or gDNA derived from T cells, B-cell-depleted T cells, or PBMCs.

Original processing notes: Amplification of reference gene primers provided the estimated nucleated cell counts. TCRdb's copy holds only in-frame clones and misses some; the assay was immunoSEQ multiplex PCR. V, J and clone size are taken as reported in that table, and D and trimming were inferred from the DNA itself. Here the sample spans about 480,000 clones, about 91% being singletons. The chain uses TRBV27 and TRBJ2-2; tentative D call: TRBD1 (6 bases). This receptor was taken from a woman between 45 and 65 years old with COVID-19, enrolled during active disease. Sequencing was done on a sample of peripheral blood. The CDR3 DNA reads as TGTGCCAGCAGTTTAAACAGGGTTACCGGGGAGCTGTTTTTT. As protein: CASSLNRVTGELFF.